Listed here is a single TCR beta chain. Its antigen is unknown. No per-base quality is available; no much larger clone lies one base away. The cohort was made up of 666 healthy bone marrow donors. All cohort members were sampled while nominally healthy, although unrecorded immune exposures were likely present. The donor tested CMV seropositive, placing the donor among the 289 seropositive members of the cohort. A peripheral blood sample was provided by each donor, and peripheral blood mononuclear cells were used for TCR beta sequencing. The Qiagen DNeasy Blood Extraction Kit was used to extract genomic DNA from the blood cell samples. The sample is drawn from a study of cytomegalovirus exposure and HLA in healthy donors (dated by TCRdb to the late 2010s). Concerning the study at large: In an earlier analysis of several hundred of the donors, approximately 260 Gb of sequence data and 90 million to 120 million unique TCR beta sequences from about 179 million T cells were reported. About 280 gigabases of sequencing data and roughly 81 million unique TCR sequences made up an early release that covered 500 to 650 HLA-typed donors. Among the 398 genotyped donors, about 85% belonged to the genetic ancestry cluster associated with self-reported Caucasian donors. The aim of the study was to test whether cataloging public T cell receptors could identify signatures of past pathogen exposure. The study profiled the T cell repertoires of 500 to 800 subjects by immunosequencing and related them to cytomegalovirus serostatus. Along with the approximately 600-subject first cohort, a separate validation cohort of 120 different subjects was used. To predict cytomegalovirus infection status, the study brought together high-throughput TCR immunosequencing, statistical association of individual TCRs with disease status, and machine learning. A later analysis re-analyzed previously published TCR beta repertoires from approximately 700 donors and added high-resolution HLA genotyping to study TCR occurrence patterns. Rather than drawing on any new phenotypic data, the later analysis identified candidate immune exposures from TCR beta sequences and the way those sequences occurred across donors. An earlier analysis of several hundred of the donors applied high-throughput TCR beta sequencing to assess whether each TCR beta V gene segment acted as functional or pseudogenic. Donor age, sex, ethnicity and CMV serostatus were collected together with the repertoire data. In a later genetic analysis, genome-wide SNP genotypes for about three fifths of the roughly 670 donors were used, and that subset was treated as a discovery cohort. Every discovery cohort repertoire had been produced on one sequencing platform. HLA typing included class I and class II loci at four-digit resolution. The number of typed donors differed by locus: about 620-640 for A, B, C, DRB1 and DQB1; some 500 for DQA1; over 600 for DPA1; and roughly 470 for DPB1. A few DR-DQ haplotypes were treated as single units for association and clustering because of strong linkage in the cohort. On average, 235,054 unique TCR beta nucleotide sequences were sequenced per donor among about 400 genotyped donors of the cohort, with roughly 18% of those sequences being non-productive. Study-level results and caveats: The only immune exposure information available for the cohort was CMV serostatus. Compared with equally common non-associated chains, HLA-associated TCR beta chains in a later analysis were more clonally expanded and had lower generation probabilities. An association between a missense DCLRE1C variant and V-gene and J-gene trimming of TCR beta chains was found in a later genetic analysis and replicated in an independent cohort. Because HLA typing was unavailable for some donors at each locus, only the typed subset was used in association tests. The sequencing pipeline was judged likely to have produced a cluster of highly shared sequence variants as a technical artifact. Linkage disequilibrium might explain the correlated functional status among segregating V segments, but an unknown experimental factor could not be excluded. Three of the identified cytomegalovirus-associated TCR beta chains were confirmed in vitro to be specific for cytomegalovirus antigens. Only TCR beta chains were sequenced in this cohort, and the absence of alpha or paired-chain data limited detectable features. In a later analysis, TCR association rates were found to vary across HLA loci, with the most associated TCRs seen for DRB1 alleles and the fewest for HLA-C alleles. The classifier was reported to diagnose cytomegalovirus status with high specificity and sensitivity in both the original cohort and the validation cohort. In an earlier analysis of some 500 of the donors, most TCR beta V segments were observed in productive rearrangements about 87% or about 30% of the time, broadly matching IMGT annotations. Assigning TCR associations to individual alleles was difficult when HLA alleles, especially DR and DQ, strongly co-occurred. Sequencing depth was assumed to be roughly uniform across donors in the presence/absence analyses, though that assumption may not hold. It was suggested by the authors that the approach could potentially be generalized to other disease states and immunological phenotypes. The earlier analysis of some 560 of the donors excluded approximately 17 rarely observed V segments, including chromosome 9 orphons, because counts were too low. According to a later analysis, most CMV-associated TCR beta chains appeared to be HLA-restricted, and the HLA associations seemed to be driven largely by CMV exposure. Several of the top co-occurrence clusters appeared to be linked to parvovirus B19, influenza, CMV and Epstein-Barr virus, according to a later analysis. The study gave a list of 150 to 200 TCR beta chains associated with cytomegalovirus. Across donors, most TCR sequences were observed very rarely, whereas some public TCRs were present in many individuals. A later analysis associated about 17,000 TCR beta sequences with specific HLA alleles at a false discovery rate of 0.05. Some IMGT-functional V segments, including TRBV6-2 and TRBV6-3, could not be distinguished by the 87-base-pair reads and were therefore excluded. A further reported finding was that TCR beta sequences accurately predicted the HLA-A and HLA-B alleles for most subjects in the first cohort. Compared with the approximately 720-donor mean, donors in an Asian-associated ancestry cluster had fewer N-insertions in productive TCRs, according to a later genetic analysis.

V has 7 bases trimmed and J has 0 bases trimmed; junction bases matching no gene number 6. The CDR3 goes from the cysteine to the phenylalanine over 15 residues. Only CDR3 DNA remains: 45 bases, in frame from the first base. CDR1 LNHDA and CDR2 SQIVND were looked up in the germline V gene (reference sequence). Libraries were prepared through the immunoSEQ multiplex PCR assay. The multiplex PCR relied on a mix of 60 forward primers for TCR Vbeta segments and 13 reverse primers for TCR Jbeta segments. A multiplex PCR assay on genomic DNA amplified the CDR3 region of rearranged TCR beta genes. The Illumina HiSeq System was used to sequence the amplified TCR beta libraries as 87-base-pair reads. Concerning the study's data processing: In a later analysis, tens of millions of unique TCR beta chains were counted across the 666 repertoires, and roughly 11 million of these chains were shared by at least two donors. Raw reads were error-corrected and collapsed into unique sequences with a nearest-neighbor algorithm that merged closely related sequences to remove PCR and sequencing errors. To assign V, D and J gene segments, CDR3 sequences were aligned to IMGT reference sequences. For a sequence to be retained, a match of at least six nucleotides was required to both a V gene segment and a J gene segment. Rearrangements were called productive when the CDR3 lacked stop codons and stayed in frame with V and J; all others were non-productive. CDR3 was defined by IMGT convention, running from the second conserved V-encoded cysteine to the conserved J-encoded phenylalanine. In an earlier analysis of approximately 500 of the donors, sequences lacking an unambiguous match to a single V gene segment were excluded. In an earlier analysis of several hundred of the donors, V segments were called functional above 56.7% productive rearrangements and were called segregating when the between-donor standard deviation exceeded 5%. A statistical classification framework was built for diagnosing cytomegalovirus status from the catalog of TCR beta chain sequences. In a later analysis, TCR nucleotide sequences were compared against IMGT/GENE-DB human TR gene sequences so that V and J genes could be assigned. Using the TCRdist pipeline, a later analysis assigned CDR3 sequences along with most-parsimonious VDJ recombination scenarios. A later analysis defined each TCR beta chain by its CDR3 amino acid sequence plus V-gene family, and excluded reads lacking a unique V-gene family. A later analysis removed 550 to 650 highly shared, low-generation-probability nucleotide sequences to deal with suspected cross-contamination and a sequencing artifact. A later analysis calculated a clonal expansion index for each public chain from normalized within-repertoire ranks of inferred template counts. In a later analysis, generation probabilities were computed using a VDJ recombination model fitted to out-of-frame rearrangements, and the results were checked against IGoR. A later analysis scored TCR-TCR, TCR-HLA and TCR-CMV co-occurrence with hypergeometric tests, applying a repertoire-size bias correction to TCR pairs. To estimate false discovery rates, a later analysis permuted the HLA or CMV assignments 20 times. In a later analysis, co-occurring TCRs were grouped using DBSCAN, with TCRdist sequence similarity added in when clustering inside HLA-allele-positive subsets. Repertoires with fewer than 30,000 or more than 120,000 public chains, plus five repertoires with anomalous nucleotide sharing, were excluded from co-occurrence clustering. In its TCRdb copy, this immuneACCESS table keeps in-frame sequences only and misses some clones. Where compared with another copy, unresolved V genes explain less than half of these, and the others have no known cause. Clone size and the V and J calls come from that table; the DNA yielded D and trimming. The sample includes roughly 120,000 clones, with under 80% observed a single time. About 13% of the sample is in the top ten clones.

The receptor was isolated from a woman aged 55-75 years in good health and CMV-seropositive. The sequenced sample consisted of PBMCs. Here the chain combines TRBV19 and TRBJ2-1, with TRBD1 matching 7 junction bases. The DNA sequence is given as TGTGCCAGTACTCTTGACAGGGCCTCCTACAATGAGCAGTTCTTC. Its product reads: CASTLDRASYNEQFF.